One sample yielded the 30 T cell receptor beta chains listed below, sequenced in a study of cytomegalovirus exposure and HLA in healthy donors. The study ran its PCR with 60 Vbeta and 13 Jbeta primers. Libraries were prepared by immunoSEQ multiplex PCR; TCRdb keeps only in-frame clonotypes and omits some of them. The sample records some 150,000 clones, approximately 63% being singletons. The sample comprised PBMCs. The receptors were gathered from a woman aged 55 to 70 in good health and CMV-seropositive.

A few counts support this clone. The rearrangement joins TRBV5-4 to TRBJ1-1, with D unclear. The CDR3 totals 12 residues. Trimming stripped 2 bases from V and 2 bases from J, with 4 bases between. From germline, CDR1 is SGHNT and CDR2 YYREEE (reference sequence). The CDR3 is CASSFRNTEAFF. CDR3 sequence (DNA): TGTGCCAGCAGCTTTCGTAACACTGAAGCTTTCTTT.

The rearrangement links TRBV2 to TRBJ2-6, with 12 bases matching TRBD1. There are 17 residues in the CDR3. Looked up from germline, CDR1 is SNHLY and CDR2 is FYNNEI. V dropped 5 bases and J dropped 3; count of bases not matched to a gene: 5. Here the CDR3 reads CASSPGTGGFGANVLTF. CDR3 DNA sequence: TGTGCCAGCAGTCCCGGGACAGGGGGCTTTGGGGCCAACGTCCTGACTTTC.

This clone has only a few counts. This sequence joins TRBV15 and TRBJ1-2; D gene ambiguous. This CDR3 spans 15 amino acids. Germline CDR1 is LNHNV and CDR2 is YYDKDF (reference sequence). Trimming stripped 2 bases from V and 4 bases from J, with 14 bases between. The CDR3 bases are TGTGCCACCAGCAGATCGAGGGAGGCGGTCTATGGCTACACCTTC. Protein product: CATSRSREAVYGYTF.

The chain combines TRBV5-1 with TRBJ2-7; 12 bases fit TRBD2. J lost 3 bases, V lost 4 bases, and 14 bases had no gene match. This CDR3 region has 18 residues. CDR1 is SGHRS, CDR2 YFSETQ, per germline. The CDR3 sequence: CASSALGPSGRALYEQYF. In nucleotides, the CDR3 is TGCGCCAGCAGCGCCCTGGGGCCTAGCGGGAGGGCCCTCTACGAGCAGTACTTC.

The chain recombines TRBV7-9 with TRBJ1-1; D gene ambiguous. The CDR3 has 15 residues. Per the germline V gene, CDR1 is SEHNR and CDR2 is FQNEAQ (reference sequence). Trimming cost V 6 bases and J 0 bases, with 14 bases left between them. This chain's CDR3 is CASRPGKGVNTEAFF. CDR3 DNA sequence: TGTGCCAGCAGGCCGGGGAAAGGAGTGAACACTGAAGCTTTCTTT.

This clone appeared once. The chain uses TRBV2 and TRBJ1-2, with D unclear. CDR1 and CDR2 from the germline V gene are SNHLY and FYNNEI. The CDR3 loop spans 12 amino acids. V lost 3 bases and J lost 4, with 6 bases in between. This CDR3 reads CASSEAGYGYTF. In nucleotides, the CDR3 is TGTGCCAGCAGTGAGGCGGGCTATGGCTACACCTTC.

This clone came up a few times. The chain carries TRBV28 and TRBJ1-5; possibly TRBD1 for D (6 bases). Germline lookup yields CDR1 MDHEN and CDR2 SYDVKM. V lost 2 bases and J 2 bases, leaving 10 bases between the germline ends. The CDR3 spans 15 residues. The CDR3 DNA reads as TGTGCCAGCAGTTTAGGGGGGGCTCGCAATCAGCCCCAGCATTTT. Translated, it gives CASSLGGARNQPQHF.

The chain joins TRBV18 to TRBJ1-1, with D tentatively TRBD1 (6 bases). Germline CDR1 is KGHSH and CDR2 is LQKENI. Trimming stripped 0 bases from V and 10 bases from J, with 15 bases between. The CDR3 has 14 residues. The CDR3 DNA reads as TGTGCCAGCTCACCACCAGGACAGCGGGGGGGAGCTTTCTTT. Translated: CASSPPGQRGGAFF.

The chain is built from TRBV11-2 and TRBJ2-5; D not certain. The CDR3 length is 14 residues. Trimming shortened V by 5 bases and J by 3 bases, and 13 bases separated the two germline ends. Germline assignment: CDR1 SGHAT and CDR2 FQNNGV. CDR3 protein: CASSLGQPKETQYF. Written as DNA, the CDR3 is TGTGCCAGCAGCCTCGGTCAACCCAAAGAGACCCAGTACTTC.

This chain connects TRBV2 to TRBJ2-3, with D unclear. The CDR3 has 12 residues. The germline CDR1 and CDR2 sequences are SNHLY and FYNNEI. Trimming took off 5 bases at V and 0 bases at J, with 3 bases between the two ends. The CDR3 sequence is CASSYSTDTQYF. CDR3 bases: TGTGCCAGCAGTTATAGCACAGATACGCAGTATTTT.

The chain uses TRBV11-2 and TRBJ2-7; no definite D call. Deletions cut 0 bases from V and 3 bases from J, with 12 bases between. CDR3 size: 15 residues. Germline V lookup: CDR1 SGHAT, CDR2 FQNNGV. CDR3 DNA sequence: TGTGCCAGCAGCTTAGAGTGGCAGGCCCTCTACGAGCAGTACTTC. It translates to CASSLEWQALYEQYF.

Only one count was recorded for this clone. CDR3 coding DNA: TGTGCCAGCAGCGTCGGCGGGAGCCCTTACGAGCAGTACTTC. This encodes CASSVGGSPYEQYF. The chain links TRBV9 to TRBJ2-7, with 7 nucleotides matching TRBD2. J was trimmed by 4 bases and V by 2 bases; bases with no gene match: 6. The CDR3 sequence is 14 residues long. Germline CDR1 SGDLS, CDR2 YYNGEE.

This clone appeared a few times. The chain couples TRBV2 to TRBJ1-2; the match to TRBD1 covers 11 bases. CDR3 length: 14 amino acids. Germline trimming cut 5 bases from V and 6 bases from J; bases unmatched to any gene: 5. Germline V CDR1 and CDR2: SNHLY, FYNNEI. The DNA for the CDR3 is TGTGCCAGCAGTTGGACAGGGGGCGACGATGGCTACACCTTC. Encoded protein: CASSWTGGDDGYTF.

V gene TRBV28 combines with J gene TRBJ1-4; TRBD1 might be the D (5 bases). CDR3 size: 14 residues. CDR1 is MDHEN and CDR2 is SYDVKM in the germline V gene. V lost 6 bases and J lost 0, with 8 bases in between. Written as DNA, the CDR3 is TGTGCCAGCAGCCAACAGGCAACTAATGAAAAACTGTTTTTT. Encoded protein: CASSQQATNEKLFF.

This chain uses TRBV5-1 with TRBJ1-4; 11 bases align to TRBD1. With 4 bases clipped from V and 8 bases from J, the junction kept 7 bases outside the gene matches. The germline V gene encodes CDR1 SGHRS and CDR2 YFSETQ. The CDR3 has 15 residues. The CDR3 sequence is CASSDGQGAREKLFF. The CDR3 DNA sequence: TGCGCCAGCAGCGACGGACAGGGGGCGCGAGAAAAACTGTTTTTT.

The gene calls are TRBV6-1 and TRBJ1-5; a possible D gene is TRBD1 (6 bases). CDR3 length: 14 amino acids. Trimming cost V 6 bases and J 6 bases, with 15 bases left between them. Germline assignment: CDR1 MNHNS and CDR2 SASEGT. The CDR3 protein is CASSPGGAGQPQHF. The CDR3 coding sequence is TGTGCCAGCAGCCCCGGGGGGGCTGGTCAGCCCCAGCATTTT.

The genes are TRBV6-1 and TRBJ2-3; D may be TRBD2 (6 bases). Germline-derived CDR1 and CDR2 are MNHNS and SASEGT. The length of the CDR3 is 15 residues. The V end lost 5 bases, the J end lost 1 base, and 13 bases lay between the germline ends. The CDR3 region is CASSTPERGTDTQYF. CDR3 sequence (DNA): TGTGCCAGCAGTACCCCGGAGCGGGGCACAGATACGCAGTATTTT.

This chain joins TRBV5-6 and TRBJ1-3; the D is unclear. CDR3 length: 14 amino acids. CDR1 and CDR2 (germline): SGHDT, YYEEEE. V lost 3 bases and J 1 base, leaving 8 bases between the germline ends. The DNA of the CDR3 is TGTGCCAGCAGCTCTGGGAGGTCTGGAAACACCATATATTTT. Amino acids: CASSSGRSGNTIYF.

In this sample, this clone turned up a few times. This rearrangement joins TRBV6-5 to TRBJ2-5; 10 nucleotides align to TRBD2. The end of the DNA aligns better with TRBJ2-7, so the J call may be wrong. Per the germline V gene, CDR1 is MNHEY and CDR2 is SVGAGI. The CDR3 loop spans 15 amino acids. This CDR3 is CASSYQPSGSYEQYF. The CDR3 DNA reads TGTGCCAGCAGTTATCAGCCTAGCGGGAGCTACGAGCAGTACTTC.

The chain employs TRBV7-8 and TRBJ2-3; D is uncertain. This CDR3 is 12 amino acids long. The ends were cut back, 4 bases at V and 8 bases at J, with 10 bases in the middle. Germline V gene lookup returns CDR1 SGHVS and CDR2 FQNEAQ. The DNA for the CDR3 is TGTGCCAGCAGCTCCCCGGCTAGTACGCAGTATTTT. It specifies CASSSPASTQYF.

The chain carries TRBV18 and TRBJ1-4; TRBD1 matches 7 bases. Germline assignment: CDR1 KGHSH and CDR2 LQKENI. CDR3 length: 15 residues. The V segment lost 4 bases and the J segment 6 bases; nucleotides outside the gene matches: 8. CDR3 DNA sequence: TGTGCCAGCTCACGCAACAGGGGCTCCGATGAAAAACTGTTTTTT. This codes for CASSRNRGSDEKLFF. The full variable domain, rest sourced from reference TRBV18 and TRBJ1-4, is NAGVMQNPRHLVRRRGQEARLRCSPMKGHSHVYWYRQLPEEGLKFMVYLQKENIIDESGMPKERFSAEFPKEGPSILRIQQVVRGDSAAYFCASSRNRGSDEKLFFGSGTQLSVL.

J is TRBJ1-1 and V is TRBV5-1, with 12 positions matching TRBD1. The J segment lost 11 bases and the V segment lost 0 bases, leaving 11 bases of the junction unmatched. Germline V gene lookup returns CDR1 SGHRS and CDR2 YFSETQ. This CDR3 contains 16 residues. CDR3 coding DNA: TGCGCCAGCAGCTTGGATAGTGGCGGGACAGGGGGCAGGGCTTTCTTT. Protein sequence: CASSLDSGGTGGRAFF.

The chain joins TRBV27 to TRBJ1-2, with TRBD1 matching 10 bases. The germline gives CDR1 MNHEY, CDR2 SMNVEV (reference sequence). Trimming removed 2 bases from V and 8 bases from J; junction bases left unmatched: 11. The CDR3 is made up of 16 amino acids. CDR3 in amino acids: CASSLRRDRGIWGYTF. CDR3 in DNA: TGTGCCAGCAGTTTACGCCGGGACAGGGGAATATGGGGCTACACCTTC.

The CDR3 coding sequence is TGTGCCAGCAGCCAGCAGGGGGGTGGCTACACCTTC. Protein sequence: CASSQQGGGYTF. The J gene is TRBJ1-2, the V gene TRBV9, with 7 bases matching TRBD1. The germline V gene encodes CDR1 SGDLS and CDR2 YYNGEE. CDR3 length equals 12 residues. Trimming at V came to 4 bases and at J to 7 bases, leaving 4 bases not matched to a gene.

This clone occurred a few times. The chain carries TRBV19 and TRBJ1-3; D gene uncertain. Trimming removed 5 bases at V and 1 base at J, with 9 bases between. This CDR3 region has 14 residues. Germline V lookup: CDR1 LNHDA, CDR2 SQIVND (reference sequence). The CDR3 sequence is CASSVTGSGNTIYF. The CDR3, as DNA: TGTGCCAGTAGTGTAACGGGATCTGGAAACACCATATATTTT.

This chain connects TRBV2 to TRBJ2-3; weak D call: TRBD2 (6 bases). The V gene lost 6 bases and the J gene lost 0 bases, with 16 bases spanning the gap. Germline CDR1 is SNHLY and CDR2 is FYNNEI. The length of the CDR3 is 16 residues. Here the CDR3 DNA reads TGTGCCAGCAGGGCCGCTAGCGCCACTAGCACAGATACGCAGTATTTT. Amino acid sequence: CASRAASATSTDTQYF.

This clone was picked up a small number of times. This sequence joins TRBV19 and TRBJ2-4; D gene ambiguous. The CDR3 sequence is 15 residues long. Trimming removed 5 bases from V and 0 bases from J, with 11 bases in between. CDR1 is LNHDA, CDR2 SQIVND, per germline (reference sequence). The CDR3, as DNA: TGTGCCAGTAGTTCTCAGGAACTAGCCAAAAACATTCAGTACTTC. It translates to CASSSQELAKNIQYF.

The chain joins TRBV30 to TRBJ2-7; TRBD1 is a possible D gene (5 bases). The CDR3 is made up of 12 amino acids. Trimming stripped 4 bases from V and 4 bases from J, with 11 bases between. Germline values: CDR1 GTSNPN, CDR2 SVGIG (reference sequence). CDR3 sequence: CAWNPGSYEQYF. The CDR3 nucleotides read TGTGCCTGGAACCCAGGGTCGTACGAGCAGTACTTC.

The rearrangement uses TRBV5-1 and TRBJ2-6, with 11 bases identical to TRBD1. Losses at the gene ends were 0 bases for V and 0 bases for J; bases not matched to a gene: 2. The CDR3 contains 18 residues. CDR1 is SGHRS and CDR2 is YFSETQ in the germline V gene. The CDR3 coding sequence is TGCGCCAGCAGCTTGGCCGGGACAGGGGGCTCTGGGGCCAACGTCCTGACTTTC. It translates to CASSLAGTGGSGANVLTF.

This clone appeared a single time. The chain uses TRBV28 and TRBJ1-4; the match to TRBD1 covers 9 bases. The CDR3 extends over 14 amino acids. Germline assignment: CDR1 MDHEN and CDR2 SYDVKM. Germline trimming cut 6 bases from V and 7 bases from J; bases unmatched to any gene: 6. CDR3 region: CASRTAGQGEKLFF. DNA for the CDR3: TGTGCCAGCAGAACCGCGGGACAGGGTGAAAAACTGTTTTTT.